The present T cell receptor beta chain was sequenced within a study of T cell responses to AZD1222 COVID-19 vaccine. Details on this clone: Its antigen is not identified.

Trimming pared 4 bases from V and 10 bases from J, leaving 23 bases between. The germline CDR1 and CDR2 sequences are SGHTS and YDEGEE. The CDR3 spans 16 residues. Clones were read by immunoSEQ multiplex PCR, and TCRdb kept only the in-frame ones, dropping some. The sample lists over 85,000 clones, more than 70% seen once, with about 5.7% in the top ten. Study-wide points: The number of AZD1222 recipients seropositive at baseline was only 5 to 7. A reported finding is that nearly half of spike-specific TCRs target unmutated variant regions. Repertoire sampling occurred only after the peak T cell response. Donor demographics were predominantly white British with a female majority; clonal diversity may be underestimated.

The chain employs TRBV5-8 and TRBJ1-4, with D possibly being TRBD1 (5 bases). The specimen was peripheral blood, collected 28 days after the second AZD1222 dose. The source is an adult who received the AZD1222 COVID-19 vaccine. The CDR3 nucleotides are TGTGCCAGCAGCCGAACCGGGACCTCGATGTCGGGAAAACTGTTTTTT. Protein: CASSRTGTSMSGKLFF.